Listed here is a single TCR beta chain. Trimming removed 0 bases at V and 10 bases at J, with 10 bases between. There are 14 residues in the CDR3. The germline V gene encodes CDR1 MNHNY and CDR2 SVGAGI (reference sequence). This sample stems from a study of blood T cell repertoires in COVID-19. Study-level information: Donors in the United States, Italy and Spain gave samples during acute or convalescent COVID-19. The analysed material was cDNA or gDNA that came from T cells, B-cell-depleted T cells, or PBMCs.

As handled by the study authors: Scientists estimated how many nucleated cells there were by amplifying reference gene primers. Clones were sequenced by immunoSEQ multiplex PCR, and TCRdb holds only the in-frame ones, with some missing. The D gene and trimming were derived from the DNA, and the V and J assignments and clone size from that table. The sample comprises 150,000 to 200,000 clones, more than 75% of which are singletons, and around 5.8% rests with the top ten. Sequencing was performed on peripheral blood. The sequence came from a middle-aged man with active or convalescent COVID-19. The V gene is TRBV6-6, the J gene TRBJ1-6; no clear D. The CDR3 reads CASSYSTTGSPLHF. The DNA of the CDR3 is TGTGCCAGCAGTTACTCGACTACTGGGTCACCCCTCCACTTT.